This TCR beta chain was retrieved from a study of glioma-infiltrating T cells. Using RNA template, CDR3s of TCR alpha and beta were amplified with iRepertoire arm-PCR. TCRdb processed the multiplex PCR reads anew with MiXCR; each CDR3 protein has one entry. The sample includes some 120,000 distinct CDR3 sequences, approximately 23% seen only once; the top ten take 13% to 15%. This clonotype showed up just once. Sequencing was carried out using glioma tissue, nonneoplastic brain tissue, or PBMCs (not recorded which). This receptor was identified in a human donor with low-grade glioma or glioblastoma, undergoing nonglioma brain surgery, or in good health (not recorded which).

CDR3 DNA: TGTGCCAGCAGCCACGGGACTGGTGCTTTAGGTACGCAGTATTTT. Residues: CASSHGTGALGTQYF. The chain uses TRBV6-1 and TRBJ2-3, with D possibly being TRBD2 (6 bases). V dropped 6 bases and J dropped 8 bases, with 21 bases sitting between them. The germline gives CDR1 MNHNS, CDR2 SASEGT. This CDR3 is 15 amino acids long.